This record looks at one TCR beta chain sequence and its context. Its matching antigen is unknown. This entry belongs to a study of cytomegalovirus exposure and HLA in healthy donors. The CDR3 extends over 13 amino acids. CDR1 is SQVTM, CDR2 ANQGSEA, per germline. After removal of 4 bases from V and 5 bases from J, the junction contained 5 bases not matched to a gene. Findings of the study overall: Several V segments, TRBV6-2 and TRBV6-3 among them, could not be told apart and were dropped. What was likely a sequencing artifact was a cluster of highly shared sequence variants. Among TCR beta chains of equal frequency, HLA-associated ones were more clonally expanded in a later analysis. There were 150 to 200 TCR beta chains listed as cytomegalovirus-associated.

The primer mix had 60 Vbeta and 13 Jbeta primers. Using immunoSEQ multiplex PCR, the repertoire was profiled, and TCRdb retains in-frame clones only, with some absent. Of about 120,000 clones in the sample, over 65% were seen once. The rearrangement links TRBV29-1 to TRBJ2-1, with TRBD2 matching over 7 bases. The sequencing input was PBMCs. The sequence derives from a woman in her forties in good health and CMV-seronegative. The CDR3 DNA follows: TGCAGCGTTGCGACTAGCAGACACAATGAGCAGTTCTTC. Translated, it gives CSVATSRHNEQFF.